What follows are 27 T cell receptor beta chains derived from one specimen sequenced in a study of T-cell memory formation after mild COVID-19 (dated by TCRdb to the early 2020s). Library prep was done by 5' RACE. For sequencing, an Illumina NovaSeq 6000 was employed. TCRdb redid the processing of the public reads, applying fastp at Q25 and MiXCR, and retained in-frame beta chains. A single entry per CDR3 protein holds the most common genes and DNA from its merged rows. Present in this sample are 450,000 or so distinct CDR3 sequences, over 15% of which were seen just once. 8.4% of the sample is held by the ten biggest clonotypes. Sequencing used PBMCs or a T cell subset sorted from them (not recorded which). These receptors all come from an adult woman who had mild COVID-19 (a few samples of this study predate the infection). The sample titles of this study are shuffled in the database, so cell type and time point are left out; the donor was told from shared clones.

This clonotype was seen a handful of times. The V call is TRBV7-6, the J call TRBJ1-2, with TRBD1 matching 7 bases. This CDR3 region has 15 residues. V trimming: 5 bases; J trimming: 2 bases; junction bases outside the gene matches: 8. Looked up from germline, CDR1 is SGHVS and CDR2 is FNYEAQ. The CDR3 bases are TGTGCCAGCAGCAAATACTCGACAGGGAACTATGGCTACACCTTC. Protein sequence: CASSKYSTGNYGYTF.

The rearrangement links TRBV5-6 to TRBJ2-5; D gene ambiguous. From germline, CDR1 is SGHDT and CDR2 YYEEEE. V dropped 2 bases and J dropped 10 bases, with 12 bases sitting between them. This CDR3 is built from 12 residues. The CDR3 DNA sequence: TGTGCCAGCAGCTTCAACGAAAGGGACCAGTACTTC. Its translation is CASSFNERDQYF.

The V call is TRBV7-9, the J call TRBJ2-3; unclear D gene. V was clipped by 1 base and J by 6 bases, with 14 bases between them. In germline, CDR1 is SEHNR, CDR2 FQNEAQ (reference sequence). The CDR3 has 15 amino acids. The chain's CDR3 is CASSLVWLRADTQYF. The CDR3 DNA is TGTGCCAGCAGCTTAGTGTGGCTCCGGGCGGATACGCAGTATTTT.

This clonotype was detected a few times. The chain uses TRBV9 and TRBJ2-7; 9 nucleotides agree with TRBD1. This CDR3 is 15 amino acids long. Germline values: CDR1 SGDLS, CDR2 YYNGEE. The V and J ends lost 3 bases and 6 bases, in that order; junction bases with no gene match: 10. The CDR3 bases are TGTGCCAGCAGCGCTACGGGACAGGGAAGGGGCGAGCAGTACTTC. It yields the protein CASSATGQGRGEQYF.

This clonotype was detected only a few times. The chain has TRBV7-9 and TRBJ2-5; D is unresolved. The germline V and J ends were trimmed by 8 bases and 2 bases, with 12 bases remaining between them. CDR1 is SEHNR, CDR2 FQNEAQ, per germline (reference sequence). CDR3 length: 13 residues. DNA of the CDR3: TGTGCCAGCTCCCTGGTGGAACAAGAGACCCAGTACTTC. This sequence encodes CASSLVEQETQYF.

This clonotype has only a few counts. The rearrangement joins TRBV18 to TRBJ1-3; 7 bases fit TRBD1. The trim removed 3 bases at V and 4 bases at J, leaving 3 bases unmatched. Germline assignment: CDR1 KGHSH and CDR2 LQKENI. The CDR3 has 14 residues. The CDR3 region has the DNA TGTGCCAGCTCACCTTCGGGACAGGGAAACACCATATATTTT. This translates into CASSPSGQGNTIYF.

This chain joins TRBV12-3 or TRBV12-4 and TRBJ2-1; 10 bases are a match to TRBD2. The CDR3 extends over 14 amino acids. With V trimmed by 5 bases and J by 6 bases, 4 bases remained unmatched. The CDR3 reads CASSTSGEFNEQFF. The CDR3 DNA follows: TGTGCCAGCAGTACTAGCGGGGAGTTCAATGAGCAGTTCTTC.

This clonotype showed up just a few times. The chain recombines TRBV5-1 with TRBJ2-3; 8 bases map to TRBD1. Trimming cost V 3 bases and J 0 bases; bases outside gene matches: 6. Germline V gives CDR1 SGHRS, CDR2 YFSETQ. CDR3 length: 16 residues. CDR3 nucleotide sequence: TGCGCCAGCAGCTCGGGGACAGGACGGAGCACAGATACGCAGTATTTT. Amino acid sequence: CASSSGTGRSTDTQYF.

A few counts support this clonotype. This chain uses TRBV20-1 with TRBJ2-3, with 14 bases fitting TRBD2. There are 16 residues in the CDR3. Germline lookup yields CDR1 DFQATT and CDR2 SNEGSKA (reference sequence). The V gene end was trimmed by 1 base and the J gene end by 5 bases; junction bases not matched to a gene: 5. The CDR3, as DNA: TGCAGTGCTAGAGGACTAGCGGGAGGGGTAGGAGATACGCAGTATTTT. Amino acids: CSARGLAGGVGDTQYF.

The J gene is TRBJ1-6, the V gene TRBV7-2, with 7 positions matching TRBD1. Germline V lookup: CDR1 SGHTA, CDR2 FQGNSA. The CDR3 has 17 residues. The V gene end was trimmed by 4 bases and the J gene end by 0 bases; junction bases not matched to a gene: 6. The CDR3 DNA is TGTGCCAGCAGCTCGACAGGGACAAGCTCCTATAATTCACCCCTCCACTTT. It specifies CASSSTGTSSYNSPLHF.

The V and J genes are TRBV7-2 and TRBJ2-7; 7 nucleotides line up with TRBD1. Per germline, CDR1 SGHTA and CDR2 FQGNSA. V lost 4 bases to trimming and J lost 9 bases; unmatched junction nucleotides: 9. The CDR3 extends over 13 amino acids. As DNA, the CDR3 is TGTGCCAGCAGCTCTGGGACAGAACGATGGCAGTACTTC. The encoded protein is CASSSGTERWQYF.

The gene calls are TRBV7-9 and TRBJ2-7; 7 nucleotides align to TRBD1. There are 16 residues in the CDR3. J gave up 2 bases and V 1 base, and 8 bases lay outside the gene matches. From germline, CDR1 is SEHNR and CDR2 FQNEAQ (reference sequence). The CDR3 DNA reads TGTGCCAGCAGCTTAGTTGCCGGACAGGTTGCCTACGAGCAGTACTTC. The encoded protein is CASSLVAGQVAYEQYF.

This rearrangement joins TRBV7-8 to TRBJ2-3, with D unclear. The CDR3 has 15 residues. The V and J ends lost 7 bases and 6 bases respectively, with 20 bases between them. Germline V CDR1 and CDR2: SGHVS, FQNEAQ. CDR3 amino acids: CASTSQGALMDTQYF. CDR3 nucleotides: TGTGCCAGCACCTCCCAAGGAGCGCTGATGGATACGCAGTATTTT.

A few counts support this clonotype. This chain links TRBV4-2 with TRBJ2-7; D might be TRBD1 (6 bases). CDR3 size: 15 residues. The germline V gene has CDR1 LGHNA and CDR2 YNFKEQ. V lost 2 bases to trimming and J lost 2 bases, with 13 bases between them. CDR3 sequence reads: CASSQILAGAYEQYF. The CDR3, as DNA: TGTGCCAGCAGCCAAATTTTGGCAGGGGCCTACGAGCAGTACTTC.

The chain uses TRBV6-1 and TRBJ2-7; D unclear. The CDR3 loop spans 14 amino acids. V was clipped by 4 bases and J by 2 bases, with 12 bases between them. Germline lookup yields CDR1 MNHNS and CDR2 SASEGT. The CDR3 nucleotides read TGTGCCAGCAGTGCGGCGGACGGGCCCTACGAGCAGTACTTC. Protein: CASSAADGPYEQYF.

This clonotype was counted a few times. V gene TRBV6-1 combines with J gene TRBJ1-5; TRBD1 is a possible D gene (5 bases). CDR3 length: 14 residues. The germline V gene encodes CDR1 MNHNS and CDR2 SASEGT. The V end lost 2 bases, the J end lost 7 bases, and 12 bases lay between the germline ends. In DNA form, the CDR3 reads TGTGCCAGCAGTGAAAGCCCACAGGTCCAGCCCCAGCATTTT. It encodes CASSESPQVQPQHF.

This clonotype showed up just a few times. The chain joins TRBV7-9 to TRBJ1-2; D not resolved. CDR3 size: 14 residues. Trimming shortened V by 3 bases and J by 2 bases, and 10 bases separated the two germline ends. Germline-derived CDR1 and CDR2 are SEHNR and FQNEAQ (reference sequence). CDR3 sequence reads: CASSFDTANYGYTF. As DNA, the CDR3 is TGTGCCAGCAGCTTCGACACAGCGAACTATGGCTACACCTTC.

This clonotype has a handful of counts. The genes are TRBV9 and TRBJ2-1; D gene ambiguous. V shed 3 bases and J shed 10 bases, with 8 bases lying between them. This CDR3 is built from 11 residues. Germline values: CDR1 SGDLS, CDR2 YYNGEE. The CDR3 loop is CASSANGEQFF. The DNA of the CDR3 is TGTGCCAGCAGCGCCAACGGGGAGCAGTTCTTC.

In its sample, this clonotype was seen a few times. The chain has TRBV5-1 and TRBJ1-2, with no clear D. In germline, CDR1 is SGHRS, CDR2 YFSETQ. The V end lost 4 bases, the J end lost 3 bases, and 22 bases lay between the germline ends. The CDR3 covers 17 residues. The CDR3 here is CASSRTSGNLYYYGYTF. The CDR3, as DNA: TGCGCCAGCAGCCGGACCTCGGGCAACTTATACTACTATGGCTACACCTTC.

This clonotype showed up just a few times. The rearrangement joins TRBV7-2 to TRBJ2-1; tentatively, D is TRBD1 (6 bases). The CDR3 runs to 16 residues. V shed 1 base and J shed 6 bases, with 16 bases lying between them. Germline lookup yields CDR1 SGHTA and CDR2 FQGNSA. The CDR3 DNA sequence: TGTGCCAGCAGCTTAGTAGTCGGCACAGGGATCAATGAGCAGTTCTTC. It codes for CASSLVVGTGINEQFF.

This clonotype appeared a few times. The chain combines TRBV7-2 with TRBJ1-2, with 11 nucleotides matching TRBD1. Germline CDR1 is SGHTA and CDR2 is FQGNSA. The CDR3 length is 15 residues. V lost 5 bases, J lost 5 bases, and 7 bases stayed unmatched. This CDR3 reads CASSGRDRGGYGYTF. For the CDR3, the DNA is TGTGCCAGCAGCGGACGGGACAGGGGGGGTTATGGCTACACCTTC.

The chain combines TRBV24-1 with TRBJ1-2, with 9 positions matching TRBD1. Germline values: CDR1 KGHDR, CDR2 SFDVKD. The trim removed 6 bases at V and 6 bases at J, leaving 7 bases unmatched. CDR3 size: 14 residues. The CDR3 is CATSSGGQGNGYTF. The DNA for the CDR3 is TGTGCCACCAGTTCCGGGGGACAGGGTAATGGCTACACCTTC.

The chain uses TRBV5-1 and TRBJ1-2; possible D gene TRBD1, 5 bases. Looked up from germline, CDR1 is SGHRS and CDR2 is YFSETQ. V was pared by 3 bases and J by 6 bases, with 15 bases between. This CDR3 spans 14 amino acids. CDR3 nucleotides: TGCGCCAGCAGCTCGGGACGGTCGAGGGATGGCTACACCTTC. Its protein product is CASSSGRSRDGYTF.

The V gene is TRBV5-5, the J gene TRBJ1-2; D is undetermined. Germline lookup yields CDR1 SGHKS and CDR2 YYEKEE (reference sequence). This CDR3 is 14 amino acids long. The germline V and J ends were trimmed by 6 bases and 0 bases, with 12 bases remaining between them. The DNA for the CDR3 is TGTGCCAGCATCCGCTACTCAACTAACTATGGCTACACCTTC. This sequence encodes CASIRYSTNYGYTF.

This clonotype has ten or more counts. Since a much larger clone is just one base distant, this may be a read error. The J gene is TRBJ2-3, the V gene TRBV7-9; no reliable D call. The germline gives CDR1 SEHNR, CDR2 FQNEAQ (reference sequence). Trimming cost V 0 bases and J 2 bases, with 3 bases left between them. The CDR3 is 13 residues long. CDR3 residues: CASSLAVTDTQYF. The CDR3 region has the DNA TGTGCCAGCAGCTTAGCGGTCACAGATACGCAGTATTTT.

This clonotype was detected a few times. V usage is TRBV7-8 and J usage is TRBJ2-5; 10 nucleotides line up with TRBD2. This CDR3 has 16 residues. J gave up 0 bases and V 7 bases, and 8 bases lay outside the gene matches. Germline assignment: CDR1 SGHVS and CDR2 FQNEAQ. Written as DNA, the CDR3 is TGTGCCAGCACCAGAAGGCTAGCGGGGGACCAAGAGACCCAGTACTTC. Encoded protein: CASTRRLAGDQETQYF.

As to this clonotype: With a much larger clone just one base away, this may be a read error. This sequence joins TRBV4-1 and TRBJ2-7; D is possibly TRBD1 or TRBD2 (6 bases each). The germline V and J ends were trimmed by 4 bases and 3 bases, with 10 bases remaining between them. CDR3 length equals 13 residues. CDR1 and CDR2 (germline): MGHRA, YSYEKL. In DNA form, the CDR3 reads TGCGCCAGCAGCCCTGAGGGGGGCTACGAGCAGTACTTC. It is translated as CASSPEGGYEQYF.